This T cell receptor beta chain was recovered during a study of technical replicates of blood from a handful of donors (dated by TCRdb to the late 2010s). Library method: the immunoSEQ multiplex PCR assay. TCRdb carries this immuneACCESS record with in-frame sequences only. Its versions omit some clonotypes, under half of them owing to an unresolved V gene in the studies checked, with the rest unexplained. Counted in this sample were tens of thousands of clones; just over 90% of them appeared once. 4.2% of the sample rests with the top ten. CDR1 SGHTA and CDR2 FQGTGA are derived from the germline V gene. Deletion took 5 bases off V and 4 bases off J, with a span of 14 bases between the germline ends. The CDR3 numbers 14 residues from cysteine through phenylalanine. Left in the record is the CDR3 DNA by itself, 42 bases read in frame from the first base. As to this clone: This clone's antigen is unknown. No quality values exist for individual bases; no much larger clone is one base distant.

Sequencing was performed on PBMCs. This chain is built from TRBV7-3 and TRBJ1-1; the D segment could be TRBD1, given 5 matching bases. The receptor was derived from a human donor in good health. Some clones in this sample may be carry-over from other donors' samples. The CDR3 region has the sequence CASSLTVPGTEAFF. The nucleotide sequence is given as TGTGCCAGCAGCCTGACAGTGCCCGGCACTGAAGCTTTCTTT.